Below are 30 T cell receptor beta chains sequenced from a single sample in a study of Ad26.COV2.S vaccination and SARS-CoV-2 variants. Sample treatment: around 19 received Ad26.COV2.S at low or high dose, single or two shots; about 5 received placebo; per-sample allocation not given. Sample collection was performed on day 63 after the first vaccine or placebo injection. Method: immunoSEQ multiplex PCR; TCRdb's copy keeps in-frame clones and lacks some. The sample lists about 280,000 clones, around 87% occurring once. Sample: peripheral blood, taken in a trial of Ad26.COV2.S vaccine versus placebo. The source is a person between 18 and 59 years old who received the Ad26.COV2.S COVID-19 vaccine or a placebo.

The chain uses TRBV5-1 and TRBJ2-7; 9 positions match TRBD1. The CDR3 contains 16 residues. Germline CDR1 is SGHRS and CDR2 is YFSETQ. V shed 1 base and J 2 bases; nucleotides not matched to a gene: 7. This CDR3 reads CASSLSGTGRTYEQYF. CDR3 DNA sequence: TGCGCCAGCAGCTTGTCCGGGACAGGGAGAACCTACGAGCAGTACTTC.

The chain employs TRBV19 and TRBJ2-5; TRBD1 is a possible D gene (6 bases). Looked up from germline, CDR1 is LNHDA and CDR2 is SQIVND (reference sequence). The V end was cut by 4 bases, the J end by 1 base, with 16 bases between. The CDR3 loop spans 16 amino acids. CDR3 bases: TGTGCCAGTAGTACAACAGGGATGCCCCCCCAAGAGACCCAGTACTTC. It yields the protein CASSTTGMPPQETQYF.

CDR3 sequence reads: CASSSLSSGVAVRRYGYTF. The CDR3 DNA follows: TGTGCCAGCAGCTCATTATCCTCGGGGGTTGCAGTCCGCCGTTATGGCTACACCTTC. The gene calls are TRBV5-6 and TRBJ1-2; a weak D match, TRBD1 (5 bases). The CDR3 covers 19 residues. Germline-derived CDR1 and CDR2 are SGHDT and YYEEEE. Deletions cut 3 bases from V and 5 bases from J, with 29 bases between.

The J gene is TRBJ2-7, the V gene TRBV27, with 8 bases fitting TRBD1. The junction had 6 bases not matched to a gene; V was cut back by 5 bases and J by 0 bases. This CDR3 comprises 15 residues. Germline V gene data show CDR1 as MNHEY and CDR2 as SMNVEV (reference sequence). For the CDR3, the DNA is TGTGCCAGCAGTACCCCCGGACAGGGCTCCTACGAGCAGTACTTC. Translated, it gives CASSTPGQGSYEQYF.

This clone was found a few times. The chain has TRBV4-2 and TRBJ2-3; 11 bases are shared with TRBD2. Germline V CDR1 and CDR2: LGHNA, YNFKEQ. The CDR3 consists of 18 residues. V lost 1 base to trimming and J lost 0 bases; unmatched junction nucleotides: 6. This CDR3 is CASSQGLAGGPSTDTQYF. Written as DNA, the CDR3 is TGTGCCAGCAGCCAAGGGTTAGCGGGGGGGCCAAGCACAGATACGCAGTATTTT.

J is TRBJ2-7 and V is TRBV30; 8 bases match TRBD1. V was clipped by 3 bases and J by 2 bases; unmatched bases: 9. There are 15 residues in the CDR3. Germline V gives CDR1 GTSNPN, CDR2 SVGIG (reference sequence). The CDR3 coding sequence is TGTGCCTGGAGGCGGCCGGACAGGGCTCCCTACGAGCAGTACTTC. Translation: CAWRRPDRAPYEQYF. Combining the CDR3 with reference TRBV30 and TRBJ2-7 gives the whole variable domain SQTIHQWPATLVQPVGSPLSLECTVEGTSNPNLYWYRQAAGRGLQLLFYSVGIGQISSEVPQNLSASRPQDRQFILSSKKLLLSDSGFYLCAWRRPDRAPYEQYFGPGTRLTVT.

The V gene is TRBV7-9, the J gene TRBJ2-5; 9 nucleotides align to TRBD1. V was clipped by 4 bases and J by 3 bases; unmatched bases: 6. Germline loops: CDR1 SEHNR, CDR2 FQNEAQ (reference sequence). This CDR3 is built from 15 residues. The CDR3 protein is CASSSPDRGKETQYF. CDR3 in DNA: TGTGCCAGCAGCTCCCCAGACAGGGGGAAAGAGACCCAGTACTTC. Full variable domain (rest looked up from reference TRBV7-9 and TRBJ2-5): DTGVSQNPRHKITKRGQNVTFRCDPISEHNRLYWYRQTLGQGPEFLTYFQNEAQLEKSRLLSDRFSAERPKGSFSTLEIQRTEQGDSAMYLCASSSPDRGKETQYFGPGTRLLVL.

This sequence joins TRBV2 and TRBJ2-1; D may match TRBD1 or TRBD2 (6 bases each). The CDR3 runs to 15 residues. CDR1 and CDR2 from the germline V gene are SNHLY and FYNNEI. Trimming left V 2 bases short and J 8 bases short, with 16 bases between. CDR3 in DNA: TGTGCCAGCAGTGAATATTGGGGGGCGGGCGATGAGCAGTTCTTC. This encodes CASSEYWGAGDEQFF.

The chain uses TRBV11-2 and TRBJ2-2; 7 positions match TRBD2. CDR3 length: 16 residues. The ends lost 2 bases at V and 1 base at J; junction bases unmatched: 4. Germline V gives CDR1 SGHAT, CDR2 FQNNGV. CDR3 region: CASSLRASGNTGELFF. CDR3 bases: TGTGCCAGCAGCTTAAGGGCTAGCGGGAACACCGGGGAGCTGTTTTTT.

V usage is TRBV27 and J usage is TRBJ2-7, with 9 bases that match TRBD1. Germline lookup yields CDR1 MNHEY and CDR2 SMNVEV (reference sequence). The CDR3 is made up of 15 amino acids. Trimming took 6 bases from V and 3 from J; bases not matched to a gene: 9. As DNA, the CDR3 is TGTGCCAGCAGCCCATCCGGGACAGGGCTCTACGAGCAGTACTTC. Its translation is CASSPSGTGLYEQYF.

A single count supports this clone. This chain uses TRBV4-1 with TRBJ2-1; 13 positions agree with TRBD2. Germline CDR1 and CDR2: MGHRA and YSYEKL. This CDR3 has 12 residues. Losses at the gene ends were 4 bases for V and 15 bases for J; bases not matched to a gene: 3. CDR3 sequence reads: CASSPGLAGVFF. For the CDR3, the DNA is TGCGCCAGCAGCCCCGGACTAGCGGGAGTGTTCTTC.

The chain has TRBV7-2 and TRBJ2-3, with unresolved D. Germline CDR1 SGHTA, CDR2 FQGNSA. V was pared by 0 bases and J by 2 bases, with 6 bases between. The CDR3 is 14 residues long. The CDR3 here is CASSLAWATDTQYF. CDR3 nucleotides: TGTGCCAGCAGCTTAGCGTGGGCCACAGATACGCAGTATTTT.

This clone appeared a single time. The chain uses TRBV4-1 and TRBJ2-3, with unresolved D. CDR1 and CDR2 from the germline V gene are MGHRA and YSYEKL. The CDR3 has 15 residues. Between the trimmed V and J ends, which lost 3 bases and 5 bases, there was a span of 15 bases. CDR3 sequence reads: CASSQKKGSGDTQYF. The CDR3 DNA follows: TGCGCCAGCAGCCAGAAAAAGGGTTCTGGAGATACGCAGTATTTT.

The chain uses TRBV18 and TRBJ2-7; D may be TRBD2 (5 bases). The CDR3 length is 14 residues. With 6 bases removed from V and 2 bases from J, the gap between germline ends came to 14 bases. CDR1 and CDR2 from the germline V gene are KGHSH and LQKENI. CDR3 coding DNA: TGTGCCAGCTCCCTTCTCGGGAACCCCTACGAGCAGTACTTC. Its translation: CASSLLGNPYEQYF. Filled out from reference TRBV18 and TRBJ2-7, the complete variable domain reads NAGVMQNPRHLVRRRGQEARLRCSPMKGHSHVYWYRQLPEEGLKFMVYLQKENIIDESGMPKERFSAEFPKEGPSILRIQQVVRGDSAAYFCASSLLGNPYEQYFGPGTRLTVT.

CDR3 sequence: CASSLMPGDEQFF. The CDR3 DNA follows: TGTGCCAGCAGTTTAATGCCGGGGGATGAGCAGTTCTTC. The gene calls are TRBV12-3 or TRBV12-4 and TRBJ2-1; possible D gene TRBD2, 6 bases. The CDR3 extends over 13 amino acids. V was pared by 2 bases and J by 8 bases, with 10 bases between.

The genes are TRBV4-3 and TRBJ2-1; maybe TRBD1 (6 bases). This CDR3 has 15 amino acids. V was clipped by 2 bases and J by 3 bases, with 11 bases between them. Germline V gene data show CDR1 as LGHNA and CDR2 as YSLEER. This CDR3 reads CASSQKLQGYNEQFF. CDR3 DNA sequence: TGCGCCAGCAGCCAAAAGCTACAGGGCTACAATGAGCAGTTCTTC.

The chain has TRBV13 and TRBJ2-1; weak D call: TRBD2 (5 bases). CDR1 is PRHDT, CDR2 FYEKMQ, per germline (reference sequence). The V gene lost 5 bases and the J gene lost 4 bases, with 15 bases spanning the gap. This CDR3 comprises 15 residues. DNA of the CDR3: TGTGCCAGCAGCGCCGGGGTTGGGATTTACAATGAGCAGTTCTTC. Its protein product is CASSAGVGIYNEQFF. The entire variable domain, with the rest obtained from reference TRBV13 and TRBJ2-1, is as follows: AAGVIQSPRHLIKEKRETATLKCYPIPRHDTVYWYQQGPGQDPQFLISFYEKMQSDKGSIPDRFSAQQFSDYHSELNMSSLELGDSALYFCASSAGVGIYNEQFFGPGTRLTVL.

The V gene is TRBV12-3 or TRBV12-4, the J gene TRBJ2-3; tentatively, D is TRBD2 (5 bases). The V end was cut by 1 base, the J end by 6 bases, with 8 bases between. The CDR3 covers 13 residues. The CDR3 coding sequence is TGTGCCAGCAGTTTAGGGTCGGGGGATACGCAGTATTTT. Translated: CASSLGSGDTQYF.

This chain connects TRBV6-5 to TRBJ1-2, with D possibly being TRBD1 (6 bases). V was pared by 5 bases and J by 8 bases, with 12 bases between. The CDR3 has 12 amino acids. CDR1 and CDR2 from the germline V gene are MNHEY and SVGAGI. CDR3 in amino acids: CASSPGGLGYTF. In nucleotides, the CDR3 is TGTGCCAGCAGTCCGGGGGGCTTGGGCTACACCTTC.

The chain joins TRBV12-3 or TRBV12-4 to TRBJ1-5; tentatively, D is TRBD1 (5 bases). The CDR3 sequence is 13 residues long. Trimming stripped 1 base from V and 7 bases from J, with 8 bases between. The CDR3 bases are TGTGCCAGCAGTTTAGAGGGGAGGCAGCCCCAGCATTTT. It is translated as CASSLEGRQPQHF.

The V and J genes are TRBV19 and TRBJ1-1; D is ambiguous. The CDR3 is 13 amino acids. V lost 5 bases, J lost 1 base, and 8 bases lay in between. Germline values: CDR1 LNHDA, CDR2 SQIVND (reference sequence). In DNA form, the CDR3 reads TGTGCCAGTAGTGTCGCGGGGAACACTGAAGCTTTCTTT. This codes for CASSVAGNTEAFF.

The chain uses TRBV2 and TRBJ2-7; 7 nucleotides line up with TRBD1. The CDR3 sequence is 13 residues long. Germline trimming cut 2 bases from V and 2 bases from J; bases unmatched to any gene: 0. The germline CDR1 and CDR2 sequences are SNHLY and FYNNEI. For the CDR3, the DNA is TGTGCCAGCAGTGAACAGGGGGCCTACGAGCAGTACTTC. Protein product: CASSEQGAYEQYF.

This rearrangement joins TRBV28 to TRBJ2-1; 7 bases map to TRBD2. The CDR3 consists of 15 residues. The germline V gene encodes CDR1 MDHEN and CDR2 SYDVKM. The junction had 5 bases not matched to a gene; V was cut back by 6 bases and J by 0 bases. Here the CDR3 DNA reads TGTGCCAGCAGATCAGGCGGGGGCTCCTACAATGAGCAGTTCTTC. Its protein is CASRSGGGSYNEQFF.

The CDR3 sequence is CASSFYQGQGLIDNEQFF. CDR3 coding DNA: TGCGCCAGCAGCTTCTACCAGGGACAGGGCCTGATAGACAATGAGCAGTTCTTC. This chain connects TRBV5-1 to TRBJ2-1, with 9 positions matching TRBD1. The V gene's germline CDR1 is SGHRS and CDR2 YFSETQ. V lost 2 bases, J lost 5 bases, and 14 bases stayed unmatched. The CDR3 covers 18 residues.

The V and J genes are TRBV7-2 and TRBJ1-1; D may be TRBD1 (6 bases). This CDR3 has 15 amino acids. The V end lost 2 bases, the J end lost 0 bases, and 10 bases lay between the germline ends. The V gene's germline CDR1 is SGHTA and CDR2 FQGNSA. The CDR3 loop is CASSLRGGVNTEAFF. The DNA of the CDR3 is TGTGCCAGCAGCTTAAGGGGGGGGGTGAACACTGAAGCTTTCTTT. Supplemented by reference TRBV7-2 and TRBJ1-1, the full variable domain reads GAGVSQSPSNKVTEKGKDVELRCDPISGHTALYWYRQSLGQGLEFLIYFQGNSAPDKSGLPSDRFSAERTGGSVSTLTIQRTQQEDSAVYLCASSLRGGVNTEAFFGQGTRLTVV.

This chain links TRBV5-1 with TRBJ1-4, with TRBD1 matching 9 bases. This CDR3 is built from 15 residues. Germline V CDR1 and CDR2: SGHRS, YFSETQ. The trim removed 0 bases at V and 8 bases at J, leaving 5 bases unmatched. The chain's CDR3 is CASSLEGQGLEKLFF. The DNA for the CDR3 is TGCGCCAGCAGCTTGGAGGGACAGGGTCTAGAAAAACTGTTTTTT. Based on the CDR3 plus reference TRBV5-1 and TRBJ1-4, the full variable domain is KAGVTQTPRYLIKTRGQQVTLSCSPISGHRSVSWYQQTPGQGLQFLFEYFSETQRNKGNFPGRFSGRQFSNSRSEMNVSTLELGDSALYLCASSLEGQGLEKLFFGSGTQLSVL.

This clone was seen just once. The J gene is TRBJ1-3, the V gene TRBV7-9; 7 bases are shared with TRBD1. Germline loops: CDR1 SEHNR, CDR2 FQNEAQ (reference sequence). The V and J ends lost 3 bases and 4 bases, in that order; junction bases with no gene match: 0. CDR3 length: 13 residues. The CDR3 DNA follows: TGTGCCAGCAGCTTGGGACAGGGAAACACCATATATTTT. Translated, it gives CASSLGQGNTIYF.

This sequence joins TRBV9 and TRBJ2-6; either TRBD1 or TRBD2 may fit D (5 bases each). This CDR3 contains 19 residues. CDR1 is SGDLS, CDR2 YYNGEE, per germline. V was shortened by 4 bases and J by 2 bases, with 22 bases between the two germline ends. CDR3: CASSSPPGRSVTGANVLTF. CDR3 DNA sequence: TGTGCCAGCAGCTCCCCTCCGGGACGGTCGGTCACTGGGGCCAACGTCCTGACTTTC.

This sequence joins TRBV19 and TRBJ2-7; D may be TRBD2 (5 bases). V lost 3 bases to trimming and J lost 0 bases, with 12 bases between them. CDR3 length: 15 residues. Germline V gene lookup returns CDR1 LNHDA and CDR2 SQIVND (reference sequence). The CDR3 region is CASSMRAANSYEQYF. CDR3 DNA sequence: TGTGCCAGTAGTATGCGGGCAGCCAACTCCTACGAGCAGTACTTC.

This clone was recorded a few times. This may be a read error, as it is one base from a much larger clone. Different DNA sequences within this sample yield the same CDR3. The chain combines TRBV2 with TRBJ1-1; D gene uncertain. The CDR3 has 13 residues. V was pared by 6 bases and J by 0 bases, with 8 bases between. The V gene's germline CDR1 is SNHLY and CDR2 FYNNEI. The CDR3 sequence: CASRQGLNTEAFF. CDR3 nucleotides: TGTGCCAGCAGACAAGGATTGAACACTGAAGCTTTCTTT.